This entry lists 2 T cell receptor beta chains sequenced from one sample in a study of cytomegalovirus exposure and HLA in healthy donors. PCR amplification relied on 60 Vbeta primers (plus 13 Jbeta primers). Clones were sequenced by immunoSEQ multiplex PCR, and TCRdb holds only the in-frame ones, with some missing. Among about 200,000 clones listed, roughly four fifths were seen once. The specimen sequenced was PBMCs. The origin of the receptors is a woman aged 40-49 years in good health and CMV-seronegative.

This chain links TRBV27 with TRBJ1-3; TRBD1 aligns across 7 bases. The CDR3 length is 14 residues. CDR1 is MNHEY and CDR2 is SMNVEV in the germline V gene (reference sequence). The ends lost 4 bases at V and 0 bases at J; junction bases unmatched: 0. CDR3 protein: CASSWTGSGNTIYF. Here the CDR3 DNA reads TGTGCCAGCAGTTGGACAGGCTCTGGAAACACCATATATTTT.

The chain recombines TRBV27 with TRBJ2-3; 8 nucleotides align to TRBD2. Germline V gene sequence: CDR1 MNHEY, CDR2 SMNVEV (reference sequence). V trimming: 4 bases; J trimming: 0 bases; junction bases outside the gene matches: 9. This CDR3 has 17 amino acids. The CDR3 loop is CASSWVSGRASTDTQYF. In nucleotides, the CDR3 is TGTGCCAGCAGTTGGGTTTCCGGGAGGGCCAGCACAGATACGCAGTATTTT.